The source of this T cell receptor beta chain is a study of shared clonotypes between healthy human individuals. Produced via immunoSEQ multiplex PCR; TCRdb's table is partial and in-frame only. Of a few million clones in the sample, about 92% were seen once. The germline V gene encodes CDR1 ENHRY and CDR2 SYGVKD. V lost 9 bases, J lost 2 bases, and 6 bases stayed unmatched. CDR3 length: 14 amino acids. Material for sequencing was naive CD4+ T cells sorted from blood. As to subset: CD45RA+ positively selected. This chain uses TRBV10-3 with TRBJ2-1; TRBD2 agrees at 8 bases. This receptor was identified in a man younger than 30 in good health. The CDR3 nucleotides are TGTGCCATATGCCCGGGACTAGCCTACAATGAGCAGTTCTTC. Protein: CAICPGLAYNEQFF.